These 29 T cell receptor beta chains came from one sample sequenced in a study of shared clonotypes between healthy human individuals. Using immunoSEQ multiplex PCR, the repertoire was profiled, and TCRdb retains in-frame clones only, with some absent. Counted here are some 580,000 clones, 95% to 98% occurring once; the ten biggest clones make up around 0.3%. Naive CD8 populations comprised CD45RO-negative cells positively selected for CCR7, excluding terminally differentiated effector memory CD45RA+ cells. Sequenced material: naive CD8+ T cells sorted from blood. The receptors stem from a man younger than 40 in good health.

This chain uses TRBV29-1 with TRBJ2-7; TRBD1 aligns across 11 bases. The J segment lost 5 bases and the V segment lost 7 bases, leaving 19 bases of the junction unmatched. The CDR3 sequence is 17 residues long. Germline CDR1 SQVTM, CDR2 ANQGSEA. CDR3 nucleotide sequence: TGCAGCGCGTCCGGGACAGGGGGAAAGCGGGCGATCGACGAGCAGTACTTC. This sequence encodes CSASGTGGKRAIDEQYF.

This clone came up once. The chain combines TRBV5-8 with TRBJ2-2; D is undetermined. This CDR3 region has 12 residues. Trimming removed 3 bases from V and 7 bases from J, with 7 bases in between. From germline, CDR1 is SGHTS and CDR2 YDEGEE. CDR3 nucleotide sequence: TGTGCCAGCAGCTGGGGAAACGGGGAGCTGTTTTTT. Translation gives CASSWGNGELFF. The whole variable domain, filled in from reference TRBV5-8 and TRBJ2-2, reads EAGVTQSPTHLIKTRGQQATLRCSPISGHTSVYWYQQALGLGLQFLLWYDEGEERNRGNFPPRFSGRQFPNYSSELNVNALELEDSALYLCASSWGNGELFFGEGSRLTVL.

The chain joins TRBV7-8 to TRBJ2-5, with D perhaps TRBD2 (5 bases). The CDR3 consists of 14 residues. Germline lookup yields CDR1 SGHVS and CDR2 FQNEAQ. V lost 2 bases to trimming and J lost 2 bases, with 9 bases between them. CDR3 nucleotides: TGTGCCAGCAGCTTACTAGCAGATCAAGAGACCCAGTACTTC. Amino acids: CASSLLADQETQYF. Full variable domain (outside the CDR3, taken from reference TRBV7-8 and TRBJ2-5): GAGVSQSPRYKVAKRGQDVALRCDPISGHVSLFWYQQALGQGPEFLTYFQNEAQLDKSGLPSDRFFAERPEGSVSTLKIQRTQQEDSAVYLCASSLLADQETQYFGPGTRLLVL.

This chain links TRBV9 with TRBJ2-1, with a possible D match to TRBD2 (6 bases). Germline V lookup: CDR1 SGDLS, CDR2 YYNGEE. The CDR3 is 14 residues long. Trimming took 2 bases from V and 3 from J, leaving 9 bases between them. The CDR3: CASSVGGGYNEQFF. The CDR3 region has the DNA TGTGCCAGCAGCGTGGGGGGAGGCTACAATGAGCAGTTCTTC. Combining the CDR3 with reference TRBV9 and TRBJ2-1 gives the whole variable domain DSGVTQTPKHLITATGQRVTLRCSPRSGDLSVYWYQQSLDQGLQFLIQYYNGEERAKGNILERFSAQQFPDLHSELNLSSLELGDSALYFCASSVGGGYNEQFFGPGTRLTVL.

The chain uses TRBV7-2 and TRBJ1-2, with 9 bases aligning to TRBD1. Germline V gene lookup returns CDR1 SGHTA and CDR2 FQGNSA. V lost 0 bases to trimming and J lost 6 bases; unmatched junction nucleotides: 2. The CDR3 loop spans 14 amino acids. DNA for the CDR3: TGTGCCAGCAGCTTAGCCCGGACAGGGGATGGCTACACCTTC. It translates to CASSLARTGDGYTF.

The V gene is TRBV13, the J gene TRBJ1-2, with 10 bases lining up with TRBD1. The J segment lost 2 bases and the V segment lost 4 bases, leaving 4 bases of the junction unmatched. CDR1 is PRHDT, CDR2 FYEKMQ, per germline (reference sequence). CDR3 length equals 15 residues. The CDR3 protein is CASSSDRGVNYGYTF. For the CDR3, the DNA is TGTGCCAGCAGCTCGGACAGGGGGGTGAACTATGGCTACACCTTC.

Details on this clone: This CDR3 is also generated by other DNA sequences in the sample. CDR3 DNA sequence: TGTGCCAGCAGCGTAGATAGCGGCAATGAGCAGTTCTTC. Translated: CASSVDSGNEQFF. This chain links TRBV9 with TRBJ2-1; tentatively, D is TRBD2 (6 bases). This CDR3 comprises 13 residues. Trimming took off 0 bases at V and 6 bases at J, with 7 bases between the two ends. Germline V gives CDR1 SGDLS, CDR2 YYNGEE.

This clone was seen only once. CDR3 sequence (DNA): TGTGCCAGCAGCTTAATGCCCGGACGAGTAGCGGGGTTGGAGCAGTTCTTC. The encoded protein is CASSLMPGRVAGLEQFF. This chain uses TRBV5-6 with TRBJ2-1; TRBD2 matches at 8 bases. The J segment lost 10 bases and the V segment lost 2 bases, leaving 17 bases of the junction unmatched. CDR1 and CDR2 from the germline V gene are SGHDT and YYEEEE. The CDR3 has 17 amino acids.

The chain combines TRBV7-9 with TRBJ1-5; TRBD1 matches at 7 bases. CDR1 and CDR2 (germline): SEHNR, FQNEAQ (reference sequence). This CDR3 spans 14 amino acids. The V gene end was trimmed by 5 bases and the J gene end by 4 bases; junction bases not matched to a gene: 5. CDR3 in amino acids: CASSHGTVNQPQHF. The CDR3 bases are TGTGCCAGCAGCCACGGGACAGTTAATCAGCCCCAGCATTTT.

This rearrangement joins TRBV6-1 to TRBJ1-4; no reliable D call. The CDR3 has 15 amino acids. Germline V CDR1 and CDR2: MNHNS, SASEGT. Trimming stripped 7 bases from V and 0 bases from J, with 12 bases between. The CDR3 is CASTPLAATNEKLFF. In nucleotides, the CDR3 is TGTGCCAGCACACCCCTAGCTGCAACTAATGAAAAACTGTTTTTT.

This clone has just one count. The chain is built from TRBV7-9 and TRBJ2-7; weak D call: TRBD2 (6 bases). The CDR3 is 16 residues long. Per germline, CDR1 SEHNR and CDR2 FQNEAQ (reference sequence). V lost 7 bases and J 3 bases, leaving 22 bases between the germline ends. CDR3 nucleotides: TGTGCCAGCACCCCAGTTAGCGGATACAACCTCTACGAGCAGTACTTC. It is translated as CASTPVSGYNLYEQYF.

This chain uses TRBV14 with TRBJ2-7; tentative D call: TRBD1 (6 bases). The V gene's germline CDR1 is SGHDN and CDR2 FVKESK. Trimming took off 0 bases at V and 0 bases at J, with 12 bases between the two ends. The CDR3 consists of 16 residues. The CDR3 loop reads CASSQEHRVISYEQYF. As DNA, the CDR3 is TGTGCCAGCAGCCAAGAACACAGGGTTATCTCCTACGAGCAGTACTTC.

The chain has TRBV6-6 and TRBJ2-7; TRBD1 or TRBD2 may be the D gene (6 bases each). From germline, CDR1 is MNHNY and CDR2 SVGAGI (reference sequence). The CDR3 runs 13 residues. The V end was cut by 4 bases, the J end by 5 bases, with 12 bases between. The CDR3 protein is CASSLGGYDEQYF. CDR3 sequence (DNA): TGTGCCAGCAGTTTGGGGGGCTACGACGAGCAGTACTTC.

The chain employs TRBV5-8 and TRBJ2-7, with D unresolved. The germline V and J ends were trimmed by 0 bases and 6 bases, with 7 bases remaining between them. The CDR3 is 12 residues long. The germline CDR1 and CDR2 sequences are SGHTS and YDEGEE. CDR3 sequence reads: CASSLVHVEQYF. CDR3 sequence (DNA): TGTGCCAGCAGCTTGGTTCACGTCGAGCAGTACTTC.

The CDR3 DNA sequence: TGCAGCGTTGACGGACTAGAGAATGAGCAGTTCTTC. Encoded protein: CSVDGLENEQFF. J is TRBJ2-1 and V is TRBV29-1, with 7 bases identical to TRBD2. The CDR3 runs to 12 residues. Germline values: CDR1 SQVTM, CDR2 ANQGSEA. The trim removed 3 bases at V and 7 bases at J, leaving 3 bases unmatched.

The chain couples TRBV9 to TRBJ1-2; the match to TRBD1 covers 9 bases. V lost 5 bases, J lost 7 bases, and 6 bases stayed unmatched. The CDR3 is 13 amino acids. CDR1 and CDR2 from the germline V gene are SGDLS and YYNGEE. CDR3 in amino acids: CASRDRGRGGYTF. The CDR3 DNA sequence: TGTGCCAGCAGGGACAGGGGAAGGGGTGGCTACACCTTC.

The chain joins TRBV6-5 to TRBJ2-7; D is possibly TRBD2 (6 bases). The V gene's germline CDR1 is MNHEY and CDR2 SVGAGI. The CDR3 consists of 16 residues. Trimming took off 2 bases at V and 7 bases at J, with 21 bases between the two ends. The CDR3 sequence is CASSYGDWDFSGEQYF. CDR3 DNA sequence: TGTGCCAGCAGTTACGGGGATTGGGACTTTTCGGGGGAGCAGTACTTC.

A single count supports this clone. This rearrangement joins TRBV10-3 to TRBJ1-1; possibly TRBD1 for D (5 bases). Germline V CDR1 and CDR2: ENHRY, SYGVKD. Trimming removed 3 bases from V and 4 bases from J, with 12 bases in between. The CDR3 runs 14 residues. In DNA, the CDR3 is TGTGCCATCAGTGACCCCGGGGGTGGCACTGAAGCTTTCTTT. Its protein product is CAISDPGGGTEAFF.

This sequence joins TRBV6-1 and TRBJ1-3; no definite D call. Germline-derived CDR1 and CDR2 are MNHNS and SASEGT. V lost 1 base, J lost 1 base, and 8 bases lay in between. The CDR3 has 15 residues. In nucleotides, the CDR3 is TGTGCCAGCAGTGAAGGGAAGGTATCTGGAAACACCATATATTTT. It encodes CASSEGKVSGNTIYF.

The chain recombines TRBV6-6 with TRBJ2-7; D may be TRBD2 (7 bases). Between the trimmed V and J ends, which lost 3 bases and 4 bases, there was a span of 19 bases. The CDR3 has 16 amino acids. Germline V gene data show CDR1 as MNHNY and CDR2 as SVGAGI (reference sequence). CDR3 coding DNA: TGTGCCAGCAGTTATTCGGGGGGCTGGGGTTCTTACGAGCAGTACTTC. It codes for CASSYSGGWGSYEQYF.

This chain links TRBV7-9 with TRBJ2-3, with TRBD2 identical over 11 bases. Germline V gene lookup returns CDR1 SEHNR and CDR2 FQNEAQ (reference sequence). V lost 4 bases to trimming and J lost 5 bases; unmatched junction nucleotides: 5. The CDR3 extends over 15 amino acids. CDR3 DNA: TGTGCCAGCAGCTCCCTAGCGGGAGGTATAGATACGCAGTATTTT. Its protein product is CASSSLAGGIDTQYF.

The rearrangement links TRBV5-8 to TRBJ2-7; 8 nucleotides align to TRBD2. Germline values: CDR1 SGHTS, CDR2 YDEGEE. The J segment lost 7 bases and the V segment lost 3 bases, leaving 9 bases of the junction unmatched. CDR3 length equals 14 residues. In nucleotides, the CDR3 is TGTGCCAGCAGCTCGGGACTAGACCCTTGGGAGCAGTACTTC. The encoded protein is CASSSGLDPWEQYF.

This chain joins TRBV30 and TRBJ2-7; 7 bases map to TRBD2. The length of the CDR3 is 15 residues. Losses at the gene ends were 4 bases for V and 0 bases for J; bases not matched to a gene: 9. Per germline, CDR1 GTSNPN and CDR2 SVGIG (reference sequence). CDR3 in DNA: TGTGCCTGGAACCTTATCGGGGGGAGCTCCTACGAGCAGTACTTC. Its translation is CAWNLIGGSSYEQYF.

The CDR3 nucleotides read TGTGCCAGCGGACAAGGCCTCATGGGGGTCGAGCAGTACTTC. Translation gives CASGQGLMGVEQYF. V gene TRBV11-2 combines with J gene TRBJ2-7; D may be TRBD1 or TRBD2 (5 bases each). Trimming removed 8 bases from V and 6 bases from J, with 20 bases in between. Germline V gene sequence: CDR1 SGHAT, CDR2 FQNNGV. CDR3 length equals 14 residues.

This clone was seen a single time. The gene calls are TRBV27 and TRBJ2-7; possibly TRBD2 for D (6 bases). V dropped 8 bases and J dropped 3 bases, with 26 bases sitting between them. The CDR3 loop spans 17 amino acids. Germline-derived CDR1 and CDR2 are MNHEY and SMNVEV (reference sequence). The CDR3 bases are TGTGCCAGCTCTCCTAGACCTTTTGGCGGGGCTAGCTACGAGCAGTACTTC. Translating it yields CASSPRPFGGASYEQYF.

The chain recombines TRBV28 with TRBJ2-4, with 9 bases lining up with TRBD2. V shed 8 bases, J shed 1 base, and the junction held 6 bases outside the gene matches. There are 15 residues in the CDR3. In germline, CDR1 is MDHEN, CDR2 SYDVKM. DNA of the CDR3: TGTGCCAGCCAAAGCGGGAGGCGGGCCAAAAACATTCAGTACTTC. Protein product: CASQSGRRAKNIQYF.

This clone has only a few counts. The same CDR3 is also encoded by other DNA sequences in this sample. The chain uses TRBV7-9 and TRBJ2-7; the match to TRBD1 covers 7 bases. J gave up 3 bases and V 4 bases, and 3 bases lay outside the gene matches. Germline V lookup: CDR1 SEHNR, CDR2 FQNEAQ (reference sequence). CDR3 length: 13 amino acids. The CDR3 spells CASSSRDSYEQYF. CDR3 nucleotide sequence: TGTGCCAGCAGCTCGAGGGACAGCTACGAGCAGTACTTC.

The V gene is TRBV7-9, the J gene TRBJ2-5, with D hard to call. Trimming stripped 3 bases from V and 5 bases from J, with 7 bases between. Germline CDR1 SEHNR, CDR2 FQNEAQ (reference sequence). This CDR3 region has 12 residues. CDR3 residues: CASSFGWETQYF. CDR3 DNA: TGTGCCAGCAGCTTCGGTTGGGAGACCCAGTACTTC.

The chain uses TRBV11-2 and TRBJ2-1; 7 bases map to TRBD1. The CDR3 covers 16 residues. Looked up from germline, CDR1 is SGHAT and CDR2 is FQNNGV. The ends lost 0 bases at V and 3 bases at J; junction bases unmatched: 5. CDR3 in DNA: TGTGCCAGCAGCTTAGAACCGGGACAGATCTACAATGAGCAGTTCTTC. It is translated as CASSLEPGQIYNEQFF.